The 8 T cell receptor beta chains presented below share a single source sample, sequenced in a study of Graves' ophthalmopathy and Graves' hyperthyroidism. CDR3 regions of TCR beta were amplified from RNA transcripts. RT-PCR with HTBI primers came first, then second-round multiplex PCR. In TCRdb, the multiplex PCR reads were re-called with MiXCR into one record per CDR3 protein. The sample lists some 750,000 distinct CDR3 sequences, approximately 40% occurring once. The sample consisted of peripheral blood. Receptors originate from an adult man with Graves' ophthalmopathy.

This clonotype was counted ten times or more. The chain has TRBV29-1 and TRBJ1-2; D might be TRBD1 (6 bases). The length of the CDR3 is 13 residues. Germline CDR1 reads SQVTM; CDR2 reads ANQGSEA. Trimming pared 4 bases from V and 1 base from J, leaving 10 bases between. The CDR3 DNA reads as TGCAGCGTTGCAGTAGGGGGTAACTATGGCTACACCTTC. It is translated as CSVAVGGNYGYTF.

Comment on this clonotype: A much larger clone lies a single base off, so this may be a read error. V and J are TRBV7-9 and TRBJ1-2; the D gene is possibly TRBD1 (5 bases). This CDR3 has 15 residues. Germline V gene lookup returns CDR1 SEHNR and CDR2 FQNEAQ (reference sequence). The CDR3, as DNA: TGTGCCAGCAGCTTAGAGGGTGGACACCACTATGGCCACACCTTC. Encoded protein: CASSLEGGHHYGHTF. The whole variable domain, remainder taken from reference TRBV7-9 and TRBJ1-2, is DTGVSQNPRHKITKRGQNVTFRCDPISEHNRLYWYRQTLGQGPEFLTYFQNEAQLEKSRLLSDRFSAERPKGSFSTLEIQRTEQGDSAMYLCASSLEGGHHYGHTFGSGTRLTVV.

This clonotype showed up many times. The chain employs TRBV2 and TRBJ1-5; D might be TRBD1 (5 bases). The germline V and J ends were trimmed by 1 base and 6 bases, with 10 bases remaining between them. The CDR3 runs 14 residues. The germline V gene encodes CDR1 SNHLY and CDR2 FYNNEI. Here the CDR3 DNA reads TGTGCCAGCAGTGAAGTCCGGGGACGTCAGCCCCAGCATTTT. Translation gives CASSEVRGRQPQHF.

This clonotype was picked up a small number of times. Compared with germline, one end of the junction differs, possibly owing to a read error. The CDR3 coding sequence is TGCGCCAGCAGCCGGCAGGGACAGTCCTCCGAGCAGTACTTC. Its protein product is CASSRQGQSSEQYF. The chain uses TRBV7-9 and TRBJ2-7, with 7 bases aligning to TRBD1. The CDR3 is made up of 14 amino acids. CDR1 and CDR2 from the germline V gene are SEHNR and FQNEAQ (reference sequence).

Note on this clonotype: A much larger clone sits a single nucleotide away, making a read error possible. The genes are TRBV29-1 and TRBJ2-7; D unresolved. Germline V CDR1 and CDR2: SQVTM, ANQGSEA. Trimming stripped 4 bases from V and 5 bases from J, with 12 bases between. This CDR3 region has 12 residues. The DNA of the CDR3 is TGCAGCGTTGGAGATTCGTCCGACGAGCAGTACTTC. It translates to CSVGDSSDEQYF.

This clonotype was seen a handful of times. The genes are TRBV20-1 and TRBJ1-1; tentatively, D is TRBD1 (5 bases). The V gene lost 6 bases and the J gene lost 4 bases, with 12 bases spanning the gap. The CDR3 has 12 residues. Germline V gene sequence: CDR1 DFQATT, CDR2 SNEGSKA (reference sequence). CDR3: CSAPWGSTEAFF. The DNA for the CDR3 is TGCAGTGCCCCATGGGGGAGCACTGAAGCTTTCTTT.

This clonotype was seen a few times. The chain is built from TRBV20-1 and TRBJ1-1, with D tentatively TRBD1 (5 bases). V dropped 3 bases and J dropped 4 bases, with 18 bases sitting between them. The germline gives CDR1 DFQATT, CDR2 SNEGSKA (reference sequence). The CDR3 totals 15 residues. CDR3 sequence (DNA): TGCAGTGCTAGGGTATCGAGGGGAATTTCCACTGAAGCTTTCTTT. Translating it yields CSARVSRGISTEAFF.

This clonotype occurred many times. The chain joins TRBV29-1 to TRBJ2-7, with D possibly being TRBD1 or TRBD2 (5 bases each). Germline lookup yields CDR1 SQVTM and CDR2 ANQGSEA. Trimming removed 4 bases at V and 0 bases at J, with 10 bases between. The CDR3 runs to 13 residues. CDR3 sequence reads: CSVGAGTSYEQYF. In nucleotides, the CDR3 is TGCAGCGTTGGGGCAGGGACCTCCTACGAGCAGTACTTC.